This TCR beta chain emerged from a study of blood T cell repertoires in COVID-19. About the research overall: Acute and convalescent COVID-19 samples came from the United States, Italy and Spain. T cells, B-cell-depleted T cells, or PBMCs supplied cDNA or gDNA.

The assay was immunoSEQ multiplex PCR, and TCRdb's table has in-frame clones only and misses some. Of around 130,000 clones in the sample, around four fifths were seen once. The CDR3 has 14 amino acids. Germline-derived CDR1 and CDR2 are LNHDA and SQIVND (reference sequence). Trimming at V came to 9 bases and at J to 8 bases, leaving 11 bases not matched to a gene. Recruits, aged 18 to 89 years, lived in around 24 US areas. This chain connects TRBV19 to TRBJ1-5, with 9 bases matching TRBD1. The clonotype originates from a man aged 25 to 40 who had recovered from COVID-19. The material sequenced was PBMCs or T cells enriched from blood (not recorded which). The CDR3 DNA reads TGTGCCAGCGTAGTCGGGACAGGGTTTGAGCCCCAGCATTTT. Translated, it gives CASVVGTGFEPQHF.